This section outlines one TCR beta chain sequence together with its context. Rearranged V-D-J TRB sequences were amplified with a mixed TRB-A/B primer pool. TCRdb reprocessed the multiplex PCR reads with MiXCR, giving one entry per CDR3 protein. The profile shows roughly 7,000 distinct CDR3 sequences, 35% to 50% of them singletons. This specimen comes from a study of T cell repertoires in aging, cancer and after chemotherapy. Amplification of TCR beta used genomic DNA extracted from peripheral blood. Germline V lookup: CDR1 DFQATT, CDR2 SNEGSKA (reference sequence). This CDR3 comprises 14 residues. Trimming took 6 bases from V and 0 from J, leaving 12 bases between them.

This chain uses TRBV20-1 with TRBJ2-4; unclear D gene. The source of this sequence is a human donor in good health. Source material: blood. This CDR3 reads CSAGPAVAKNIQYF. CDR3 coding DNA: TGCAGTGCAGGCCCCGCAGTAGCCAAAAACATTCAGTACTTC.